The clone carrying this T cell receptor (beta chain) has only one observation. The data were taken from a study of blood T cell repertoires in COVID-19. Here immunoSEQ multiplex PCR was the method, and the copy in TCRdb shows in-frame clones only, minus some. The data contain about 87,000 clones, around four fifths of them singletons. Trimming left V 0 bases short and J 5 bases short, with 19 bases between. The CDR3 sequence is 17 residues long. Germline loops: CDR1 MNHNS, CDR2 SASEGT. Specimen: peripheral blood. V gene TRBV6-1 combines with J gene TRBJ1-2; a possible D gene is TRBD1 (5 bases). The sequence was obtained from a woman aged 70-85 years with acute or convalescent COVID-19. CDR3 DNA: TGTGCCAGCAGTGAAGCTATAATGGGCAGGGTAGGATATGGCTACACCTTC. Its translation is CASSEAIMGRVGYGYTF.